What follows are 19 T cell receptor beta chains derived from one specimen sequenced in a study of T cell responses to AZD1222 COVID-19 vaccine. Only in-frame clones appear in the TCRdb table, and some are missing; sequencing was by immunoSEQ multiplex PCR. Here the sample spans 160,000 or so clones, over 75% being singletons. Here the sequenced sample was peripheral blood, taken on day 0 of AZD1222 vaccination. These receptor sequences come from an adult in good health.

J is TRBJ1-3 and V is TRBV29-1; D is unclear. The CDR3 has 15 amino acids. The V gene lost 6 bases and the J gene lost 2 bases, with 17 bases spanning the gap. Germline CDR1 and CDR2: SQVTM and ANQGSEA. In DNA form, the CDR3 reads TGCAGCGTCCTGACGGGAGTTGGAGCTGGAAACACCATATATTTT. Its translation is CSVLTGVGAGNTIYF.

The genes are TRBV7-9 and TRBJ2-1, with D maybe TRBD2 (5 bases). There are 16 residues in the CDR3. Germline V gene sequence: CDR1 SEHNR, CDR2 FQNEAQ (reference sequence). Trimming removed 4 bases at V and 0 bases at J, with 13 bases between. As DNA, the CDR3 is TGTGCCAGCAGCTCACTAGTACACGTCTCCTACAATGAGCAGTTCTTC. Translated: CASSSLVHVSYNEQFF.

V and J are TRBV6-5 and TRBJ2-4, with D possibly being TRBD1 (6 bases). The CDR3 consists of 15 residues. Trimming stripped 2 bases from V and 8 bases from J, with 16 bases between. Germline V lookup: CDR1 MNHEY, CDR2 SVGAGI. The DNA for the CDR3 is TGTGCCAGCAGTTACGAACAGGGTTTTACGGACATTCAGTACTTC. Protein: CASSYEQGFTDIQYF.

This chain connects TRBV4-2 to TRBJ1-5; perhaps TRBD1 as D (5 bases). Germline V gene sequence: CDR1 LGHNA, CDR2 YNFKEQ. V was clipped by 0 bases and J by 9 bases, with 27 bases between them. CDR3 length equals 19 residues. The CDR3 reads CASSQDILADRGVQWPQHF. CDR3 DNA sequence: TGTGCCAGCAGCCAAGATATTCTCGCCGACAGAGGGGTTCAATGGCCCCAGCATTTT.

The chain combines TRBV4-1 with TRBJ1-2; unclear D gene. V was pared by 1 base and J by 0 bases, with 9 bases between. Germline assignment: CDR1 MGHRA and CDR2 YSYEKL. CDR3 size: 15 residues. The CDR3 protein is CASSQVRSPNYGYTF. CDR3 in DNA: TGCGCCAGCAGCCAAGTTCGCTCTCCTAACTATGGCTACACCTTC.

This rearrangement joins TRBV6-5 to TRBJ1-4, with TRBD1 as a possible D gene (6 bases). The V gene's germline CDR1 is MNHEY and CDR2 SVGAGI. The V end was cut by 6 bases, the J end by 0 bases, with 11 bases between. The CDR3 loop spans 15 amino acids. The CDR3 protein is CASRPDRTTNEKLFF. The CDR3 DNA is TGTGCCAGCAGGCCTGACAGGACAACTAATGAAAAACTGTTTTTT.

V and J are TRBV27 and TRBJ2-3, with TRBD2 matching over 9 bases. CDR3 length: 17 amino acids. Germline assignment: CDR1 MNHEY and CDR2 SMNVEV (reference sequence). V was pared by 5 bases and J by 6 bases, with 15 bases of the junction left unmatched. This chain's CDR3 is CASSQWARAGGRDTQYF. The CDR3 region has the DNA TGTGCCAGCAGTCAATGGGCGAGAGCGGGAGGTCGGGATACGCAGTATTTT.

The chain recombines TRBV28 with TRBJ1-1, with TRBD1 matching over 7 bases. V gave up 6 bases and J gave up 0 bases; unmatched junction bases: 10. The CDR3 totals 16 residues. CDR1 and CDR2 (germline): MDHEN, SYDVKM. The CDR3 region is CASSEDRDLMNTEAFF. As DNA, the CDR3 is TGTGCCAGCAGCGAAGACAGGGACCTCATGAACACTGAAGCTTTCTTT.

With regard to this clone: Within the sample, other DNA sequences also encode this same CDR3. In DNA form, the CDR3 reads TGTGCCAGCTCACCACGCCAGGGGAACACTGAAGCTTTCTTT. Translation: CASSPRQGNTEAFF. The chain combines TRBV18 with TRBJ1-1; D perhaps matches TRBD1 (5 bases). Germline V lookup: CDR1 KGHSH, CDR2 LQKENI. The length of the CDR3 is 14 residues. Trimming took 1 base from V and 1 from J, leaving 7 bases between them.

The chain combines TRBV3-1 (or the pseudogene TRBV3-2) with TRBJ1-2, with D uncertain. The CDR3 covers 14 residues. Trimming cost V 0 bases and J 4 bases, with 9 bases left between them. CDR1 is LGHDT, CDR2 YNNKEL, per germline (reference sequence). The CDR3 loop reads CASSQDVTGYGYTF. The CDR3 DNA follows: TGTGCCAGCAGCCAAGATGTGACCGGCTATGGCTACACCTTC.

The chain recombines TRBV11-3 with TRBJ2-1; 10 nucleotides align to TRBD1. This CDR3 contains 16 residues. With 1 base clipped from V and 9 bases from J, the junction kept 9 bases outside the gene matches. CDR1 is SGHNT and CDR2 is YENEEA in the germline V gene. Written as DNA, the CDR3 is TGTGCCAGCAGCTTAGTGGCTAGCGGACAGGGGGGTGAGCAGTTCTTC. Protein: CASSLVASGQGGEQFF.

The chain is built from TRBV27 and TRBJ2-7, with 9 bases fitting TRBD2. The germline V gene has CDR1 MNHEY and CDR2 SMNVEV (reference sequence). This CDR3 region has 15 residues. V lost 1 base, J lost 0 bases, and 1 base stayed unmatched. The DNA of the CDR3 is TGTGCCAGCAGTTTATTGCGGGGGGGCTCCTACGAGCAGTACTTC. Its protein product is CASSLLRGGSYEQYF.

The gene calls are TRBV6-5 and TRBJ2-1, with D unresolved. Trimming removed 6 bases from V and 3 bases from J, with 9 bases in between. CDR1 and CDR2 from the germline V gene are MNHEY and SVGAGI. This CDR3 is 13 amino acids long. This CDR3 reads CASRALSYNEQFF. The DNA of the CDR3 is TGTGCCAGCAGGGCACTGAGCTACAATGAGCAGTTCTTC.

This chain uses TRBV4-3 with TRBJ1-2; D possibly corresponds to TRBD1 (5 bases). CDR3 length equals 15 residues. With 5 bases removed from V and 1 base from J, the gap between germline ends came to 14 bases. The germline CDR1 and CDR2 sequences are LGHNA and YSLEER. The chain's CDR3 is CASSVGMGDNYGYTF. In DNA, the CDR3 is TGCGCCAGCAGCGTAGGGATGGGGGATAACTATGGCTACACCTTC.

The DNA for the CDR3 is TGTGCCAGCAGCCAATCAGGAGAGGCTAGCGAGCAGTACTTC. Its translation: CASSQSGEASEQYF. The chain is built from TRBV4-2 and TRBJ2-7, with no clear D. Germline CDR1 and CDR2: LGHNA and YNFKEQ. This CDR3 comprises 14 residues. Trimming left V 2 bases short and J 6 bases short, with 14 bases between.

The chain is built from TRBV9 and TRBJ1-1; maybe TRBD1 (5 bases). Germline V gives CDR1 SGDLS, CDR2 YYNGEE. The CDR3 sequence is 15 residues long. The V gene lost 10 bases and the J gene lost 0 bases, with 19 bases spanning the gap. Written as DNA, the CDR3 is TGTGCCTCCGACGTGGCAGGGAACATGAACACTGAAGCTTTCTTT. It is translated as CASDVAGNMNTEAFF.

The chain couples TRBV10-3 to TRBJ2-7, with 9 bases aligning to TRBD1. The CDR3 sequence is 15 residues long. J lost 3 bases, V lost 1 base, and 4 bases had no gene match. Germline V gene sequence: CDR1 ENHRY, CDR2 SYGVKD. The CDR3 region has the DNA TGTGCCATCAGTGAGTTTCCGGGACAGGGCTACGAGCAGTACTTC. Residues: CAISEFPGQGYEQYF.

V and J are TRBV15 and TRBJ2-1; D may correspond to TRBD1 or TRBD2 (5 bases each). Germline V gene sequence: CDR1 LNHNV, CDR2 YYDKDF (reference sequence). Trimming removed 8 bases at V and 0 bases at J, with 14 bases between. This CDR3 has 15 residues. CDR3 protein: CATEGRLSSYNEQFF. CDR3 DNA sequence: TGTGCCACCGAGGGGCGGCTAAGCTCCTACAATGAGCAGTTCTTC.

A single count supports this clone. This chain links TRBV5-8 with TRBJ1-2, with D tentatively TRBD1 (5 bases). Germline CDR1 and CDR2: SGHTS and YDEGEE. V was cut by 1 base and J by 7 bases, with 23 bases left in between. There are 17 residues in the CDR3. CDR3 protein: CASSLLGAEGFGGGYTF. CDR3 nucleotides: TGTGCCAGCAGCTTGTTAGGGGCGGAAGGTTTTGGTGGTGGCTACACCTTC.